A single sample gave rise to the 15 T cell receptor beta chains below, sequenced in a study of T cell changes during pregnancy in multiple sclerosis. Measured with immunoSEQ multiplex PCR; TCRdb has only the in-frame clones, and not every one. This table holds around 40,000 clones, around nine tenths found once. The sample in question was CD4+ T cells from peripheral blood mononuclear cells, obtained in the first trimester of pregnancy. The receptor source for this set is a female donor in good health, enrolled as a control in a pregnancy study.

V is TRBV5-4 and J is TRBJ2-7; TRBD1 aligns across 8 bases. The CDR3 loop spans 14 amino acids. Trimming removed 0 bases from V and 3 bases from J; junction bases left unmatched: 2. The germline gives CDR1 SGHNT, CDR2 YYREEE (reference sequence). CDR3 protein: CASSLGQGLYEQYF. The CDR3 DNA reads TGTGCCAGCAGCTTGGGACAGGGGCTCTACGAGCAGTACTTC.

The chain carries TRBV28 and TRBJ1-2; D is unresolved. This CDR3 contains 13 residues. Trimming pared 6 bases from V and 6 bases from J, leaving 14 bases between. Germline lookup yields CDR1 MDHEN and CDR2 SYDVKM. CDR3 DNA: TGTGCCAGCAGGGTCGATGAGGTGCATGGCTACACCTTC. Protein sequence: CASRVDEVHGYTF.

The V call is TRBV19, the J call TRBJ2-1; 9 bases match TRBD2. Unmatched junction bases numbered 3, after V lost 3 bases and J lost 3 bases. The germline V gene encodes CDR1 LNHDA and CDR2 SQIVND (reference sequence). This CDR3 spans 15 amino acids. The CDR3 loop reads CASSMGGGDYNEQFF. CDR3 nucleotide sequence: TGTGCCAGTAGTATGGGCGGGGGGGACTACAATGAGCAGTTCTTC.

The chain combines TRBV6-6 with TRBJ1-1; 8 nucleotides align to TRBD1. This CDR3 contains 16 residues. Germline V gives CDR1 MNHNY, CDR2 SVGAGI (reference sequence). V trimming: 4 bases; J trimming: 1 base; junction bases outside the gene matches: 8. CDR3 amino acids: CASSSQGADGNTEAFF. The CDR3 nucleotides read TGTGCCAGCAGTTCCCAGGGGGCCGACGGGAACACTGAAGCTTTCTTT.

The rearrangement joins TRBV7-2 to TRBJ1-3; unclear D gene. Germline-derived CDR1 and CDR2 are SGHTA and FQGNSA. Between the trimmed V and J ends, which lost 0 bases and 4 bases, there was a span of 4 bases. This CDR3 has 13 residues. The CDR3 DNA reads TGTGCCAGCAGCTTAGCGAGAGGAAACACCATATATTTT. The encoded protein is CASSLARGNTIYF.

This chain connects TRBV7-9 to TRBJ1-1, with a tentative D call TRBD1 (6 bases). CDR1 is SEHNR, CDR2 FQNEAQ, per germline (reference sequence). CDR3 length: 15 residues. V was clipped by 5 bases and J by 2 bases, with 15 bases between them. The CDR3 DNA is TGTGCCAGCAGCCCTACGGGACACCCTAACACTGAAGCTTTCTTT. Encoded protein: CASSPTGHPNTEAFF. The entire variable domain, with the rest obtained from reference TRBV7-9 and TRBJ1-1, is as follows: DTGVSQNPRHKITKRGQNVTFRCDPISEHNRLYWYRQTLGQGPEFLTYFQNEAQLEKSRLLSDRFSAERPKGSFSTLEIQRTEQGDSAMYLCASSPTGHPNTEAFFGQGTRLTVV.

The chain joins TRBV9 to TRBJ2-6, with D tentatively TRBD2 (6 bases). There are 17 residues in the CDR3. Trimming took 4 bases from V and 2 from J, leaving 16 bases between them. Per the germline V gene, CDR1 is SGDLS and CDR2 is YYNGEE. The CDR3 sequence is CASSPFWGGTGANVLTF. The DNA of the CDR3 is TGTGCCAGCAGCCCTTTTTGGGGAGGAACTGGGGCCAACGTCCTGACTTTC.

The rearrangement links TRBV19 to TRBJ2-2, with D possibly being TRBD2 (5 bases). This CDR3 region has 15 residues. Germline loops: CDR1 LNHDA, CDR2 SQIVND (reference sequence). Trimming stripped 5 bases from V and 0 bases from J, with 10 bases between. The CDR3 spells CASSGRDPNTGELFF. The CDR3 region has the DNA TGTGCCAGTAGTGGCCGGGATCCGAACACCGGGGAGCTGTTTTTT.

The chain has TRBV4-3 and TRBJ1-4, with D perhaps TRBD1 (5 bases). The CDR3 runs 17 residues. V was pared by 3 bases and J by 5 bases, with 19 bases between. Per the germline V gene, CDR1 is LGHNA and CDR2 is YSLEER. CDR3 nucleotide sequence: TGCGCCAGCAGCCAGGAGAGTAGTAGGGGTGGGAATGAAAAACTGTTTTTT. Translating it yields CASSQESSRGGNEKLFF.

J is TRBJ2-3 and V is TRBV7-2; 11 nucleotides line up with TRBD2. V trimming: 5 bases; J trimming: 4 bases; junction bases outside the gene matches: 14. Germline lookup yields CDR1 SGHTA and CDR2 FQGNSA. This CDR3 spans 18 amino acids. In DNA, the CDR3 is TGTGCCAGCAGCCTAACCAAGGCCGGGACTAGCGGCGCAGATACGCAGTATTTT. Its translation: CASSLTKAGTSGADTQYF.

The V gene is TRBV4-2, the J gene TRBJ2-3; TRBD2 might be the D (6 bases). The V gene lost 1 base and the J gene lost 2 bases, with 13 bases spanning the gap. There are 16 residues in the CDR3. The germline CDR1 and CDR2 sequences are LGHNA and YNFKEQ. The CDR3 loop is CASSQGNGGHTDTQYF. The CDR3 region has the DNA TGTGCCAGCAGCCAAGGGAATGGAGGGCACACAGATACGCAGTATTTT.

The chain links TRBV15 to TRBJ1-6; 7 bases map to TRBD1. With V trimmed by 5 bases and J by 6 bases, 1 base remained unmatched. CDR3 length equals 13 residues. CDR1 is LNHNV, CDR2 YYDKDF, per germline (reference sequence). DNA of the CDR3: TGTGCCACCAGCGGGACAGCTAATTCACCCCTCCACTTT. Its translation is CATSGTANSPLHF.

The chain couples TRBV4-3 to TRBJ1-2; the D gene is possibly TRBD1 (6 bases). The germline V gene has CDR1 LGHNA and CDR2 YSLEER. The V end was cut by 5 bases, the J end by 8 bases, with 15 bases between. CDR3 length equals 13 residues. The chain's CDR3 is CASSDIQGIGYTF. CDR3 in DNA: TGCGCCAGCAGCGATATACAGGGTATCGGCTACACCTTC.

The CDR3 spells CASSPRYNAGLGEQYF. CDR3 nucleotide sequence: TGTGCCAGCTCACCACGGTATAATGCGGGGCTGGGCGAGCAGTACTTC. The V and J genes are TRBV18 and TRBJ2-7, with D possibly TRBD2 on 6 matching bases. In germline, CDR1 is KGHSH, CDR2 LQKENI. The CDR3 length is 16 residues. Trimming cost V 1 base and J 6 bases, with 19 bases left between them.

This chain connects TRBV28 to TRBJ1-6, with D perhaps TRBD1 (5 bases). V dropped 6 bases and J dropped 2 bases, with 11 bases sitting between them. The CDR3 consists of 15 residues. Germline CDR1 and CDR2: MDHEN and SYDVKM. In nucleotides, the CDR3 is TGTGCCAGCAGGGGTTCGACAGCCTATAATTCACCCCTCCACTTT. Translation: CASRGSTAYNSPLHF. The full variable domain, its missing parts supplied by reference TRBV28 and TRBJ1-6, is DVKVTQSSRYLVKRTGEKVFLECVQDMDHENMFWYRQDPGLGLRLIYFSYDVKMKEKGDIPEGYSVSREKKERFSLILESASTNQTSMYLCASRGSTAYNSPLHFGNGTRLTVT.